The rows below give T cell receptor beta chains drawn from one sample of a study of cytomegalovirus exposure and HLA in healthy donors. The repertoire was sequenced with immunoSEQ multiplex PCR; TCRdb's copy has only in-frame clones and lacks some. The clone table shows about 200,000 clones, with the ten largest holding about 1%. The sample taken for sequencing was PBMCs. These receptors all stem from a girl aged 2-10 years in good health and CMV-seropositive. Each CDR3 is given with its conserved first and last residue. The order of the fields is CDR3 protein, CDR3 DNA, D gene, V gene, J gene. The D gene is left open where the match is weak.

CASSRRDILKREQYF,TGTGCCAGCAGTCGTCGGGACATACTTAAGCGCGAGCAGTACTTC,.,TRBV28,TRBJ2-7
CASSPGLGGIYNEQFF,TGCGCCAGCAGCCCCGGACTGGGGGGGATATACAATGAGCAGTTCTTC,TRBD2,TRBV10-2,TRBJ2-1
CASSLNSNTGELFF,TGCGCCAGCAGCTTAAACAGTAACACCGGGGAGCTGTTTTTT,.,TRBV5-1,TRBJ2-2
CASSGFPEDSYNEQFF,TGTGCCAGCAGTGGTTTCCCAGAAGACTCCTACAATGAGCAGTTCTTC,.,TRBV6-1,TRBJ2-1
CASSWTGAPGYEQYF,TGTGCCAGCAGCTGGACAGGGGCTCCAGGCTACGAGCAGTACTTC,TRBD1,TRBV5-4,TRBJ2-7
CASSPAWGDSTYNEQFF,TGTGCCAGCAGCCCAGCCTGGGGGGATAGTACCTACAATGAGCAGTTCTTC,.,TRBV14,TRBJ2-1
CASSQERGILYEQYF,TGCGCCAGCAGCCAAGAAAGAGGGATACTCTACGAGCAGTACTTC,.,TRBV4-1,TRBJ2-7
CASSLPSLAGTYEQYF,TGTGCCAGCAGCTTACCCTCACTAGCGGGAACCTACGAGCAGTACTTC,TRBD2,TRBV7-2,TRBJ2-7
CASTLDGKNTGELFF,TGTGCCAGCACCCTTGACGGGAAGAACACCGGGGAGCTGTTTTTT,.,TRBV7-9,TRBJ2-2
CSVRQGMNTEAFF,TGCAGCGTCCGACAGGGTATGAACACTGAAGCTTTCTTT,TRBD1,TRBV29-1,TRBJ1-1
CASSLTVWTAFRNTIYF,TGTGCCAGCAGTTTAACTGTGTGGACAGCCTTTAGAAACACCATATATTTT,.,TRBV28,TRBJ1-3
CAISEVESEQFF,TGTGCCATCAGTGAGGTAGAGAGTGAGCAGTTCTTC,.,TRBV10-3,TRBJ2-1
CASSLTGRGTYEQYF,TGTGCCAGCAGCTTGACAGGGAGGGGGACATACGAGCAGTACTTC,.,TRBV5-4,TRBJ2-7
CASSQGLAGADTQYF,TGTGCCAGCAGCCAAGGACTAGCGGGGGCAGATACGCAGTATTTT,TRBD2,TRBV7-2,TRBJ2-3
CASSFPGQGVYEQYF,TGCGCCAGCAGCTTTCCGGGACAGGGGGTTTACGAGCAGTACTTC,TRBD1,TRBV5-1,TRBJ2-7
CASSIDRAGQAHAEAFF,TGTGCCAGTAGTATAGACCGCGCGGGACAGGCACACGCTGAAGCTTTCTTT,TRBD1,TRBV19,TRBJ1-1
CASSFNRGLYEQYF,TGTGCCAGCAGTTTTAATAGGGGGTTATACGAGCAGTACTTC,.,TRBV28,TRBJ2-7
CASSAYRDQPQHF,TGTGCCAGCAGTGCCTACAGGGACCAGCCCCAGCATTTT,.,TRBV27,TRBJ1-5
CASSAGQSGAGELFF,TGTGCCAGCAGCGCGGGACAGAGCGGAGCCGGGGAGCTGTTTTTT,.,TRBV7-6,TRBJ2-2
CASSDEDQPQHF,TGTGCCAGCAGTGATGAGGATCAGCCCCAGCATTTT,.,TRBV2,TRBJ1-5
CASSNFRGTEAFF,TGTGCCAGCAGCAATTTTCGGGGCACTGAAGCTTTCTTT,.,TRBV13,TRBJ1-1
CASSAGTGGVSPLHF,TGCGCCAGCAGCGCCGGGACAGGGGGAGTTTCACCCCTCCACTTT,TRBD1,TRBV5-1,TRBJ1-6
CASSVDRVGSGANVLTF,TGTGCCAGCAGCGTAGACAGGGTCGGCTCTGGGGCCAACGTCCTGACTTTC,.,TRBV9,TRBJ2-6
CASSAGQGSFF,TGTGCCAGCAGCGCGGGACAGGGGTCGTTCTTC,TRBD1,TRBV5-5,TRBJ2-1
CASSLPQGYYGYTF,TGTGCCAGCAGTTTACCGCAGGGGTACTATGGCTACACCTTC,.,TRBV27,TRBJ1-2
CASSPGALNEQFF,TGTGCCAGCAGCCCGGGAGCACTCAATGAGCAGTTCTTC,.,TRBV7-9,TRBJ2-1
CASSLEDREETQYF,TGCGCCAGCAGCTTGGAGGACAGGGAAGAGACCCAGTACTTC,TRBD1,TRBV5-1,TRBJ2-5
CATRQSSTEAFF,TGTGCCACAAGACAGTCGAGCACTGAAGCTTTCTTT,.,TRBV2,TRBJ1-1
CASSPDSGTNQPQHF,TGTGCCAGCAGCCCGGACAGTGGGACGAATCAGCCCCAGCATTTT,.,TRBV2,TRBJ1-5
CASSSGGIGQPQHF,TGTGCCAGCAGCTCTGGGGGGATCGGTCAGCCCCAGCATTTT,.,TRBV9,TRBJ1-5
CASSLIAGELFF,TGTGCCAGCAGCTTGATCGCCGGGGAGCTGTTTTTT,.,TRBV5-4,TRBJ2-2
CAWSYRAWGDTQYF,TGTGCCTGGAGCTACAGGGCATGGGGAGATACGCAGTATTTT,.,TRBV30,TRBJ2-3
CASSPSGSSSYEQYF,TGTGCCAGCAGCCCCAGCGGATCAAGCTCCTACGAGCAGTACTTC,.,TRBV7-9,TRBJ2-7
CASSQAYGRAGETQYF,TGCGCCAGCAGCCAAGCCTACGGGAGGGCCGGGGAGACCCAGTACTTC,TRBD2,TRBV4-1,TRBJ2-5
CSVQKGLAGDGDTQYF,TGCAGCGTCCAGAAAGGACTAGCGGGAGATGGAGATACGCAGTATTTT,TRBD2,TRBV29-1,TRBJ2-3
CASSLDRRASYEQYF,TGTGCCAGCAGCTTAGATCGCAGGGCCTCCTACGAGCAGTACTTC,.,TRBV11-2,TRBJ2-7
CASSRDSGANVLTF,TGTGCCAGCAGCCGAGACTCTGGGGCCAACGTCCTGACTTTC,.,TRBV7-2,TRBJ2-6
CASSQSSGGSYNEQFF,TGCGCCAGCAGCCAATCTAGCGGGGGGTCCTACAATGAGCAGTTCTTC,TRBD2,TRBV4-1,TRBJ2-1
CASSPGQGDTEAFF,TGTGCCAGCAGCCCCGGACAGGGGGACACTGAAGCTTTCTTT,TRBD1,TRBV28,TRBJ1-1
CASSLSRDSYNEQFF,TGTGCCAGCAGCTTATCGCGGGACTCCTACAATGAGCAGTTCTTC,.,TRBV7-2,TRBJ2-1
CASSTGQGTDAQYF,TGTGCCAGTAGTACGGGACAGGGGACAGATGCGCAGTATTTT,TRBD1,TRBV19,TRBJ2-3
CASSPGLVTDTQYF,TGTGCCAGCAGCCCCGGACTAGTCACAGATACGCAGTATTTT,TRBD2,TRBV6-5,TRBJ2-3
CASSVTSGRATGELFF,TGTGCCAGCAGTGTAACTAGCGGGAGGGCCACCGGGGAGCTGTTTTTT,TRBD2,TRBV6-4,TRBJ2-2
CSAEGLVRNTIYF,TGCAGCGCCGAGGGTCTGGTGAGGAACACCATATATTTT,.,TRBV29-1,TRBJ1-3
CASSSVRGNEQFF,TGTGCCAGCAGTTCCGTCCGGGGCAATGAGCAGTTCTTC,.,TRBV6-5,TRBJ2-1
CSAYSDEQFF,TGCAGTGCTTATAGCGATGAGCAGTTCTTC,.,TRBV20-1,TRBJ2-1
CASSFSDLYGYTF,TGTGCCAGCAGTTTCTCAGATCTTTATGGCTACACCTTC,.,TRBV27,TRBJ1-2
CASSSTPGLVHYF,TGTGCCAGCAGCTCAACACCGGGACTAGTGCACTACTTC,TRBD2,TRBV5-4,TRBJ2-5
CATSNRGSEKLFF,TGTGCCACCAGTAACAGGGGGAGCGAAAAACTGTTTTTT,TRBD1,TRBV15,TRBJ1-4